This T cell receptor (beta chain) was obtained from a study of cytomegalovirus exposure and HLA in healthy donors. On the study more broadly: Roughly 85 million unique TCRs from HLA-typed donors made up an early data release. The study's findings and limits: The study labeled roughly 160 TCR beta chains cytomegalovirus-associated. Indistinguishability led to the exclusion of some V segments, TRBV6-2 and TRBV6-3 included. In a later analysis, HLA-C alleles had the fewest associated TCRs, DRB1 alleles the most.

This clone was detected a few times. Its antigen remains unidentified. CDR3 length equals 14 residues. The ends were cut back, 2 bases at V and 4 bases at J, with 12 bases in the middle. Germline-derived CDR1 and CDR2 are SGHRS and YFSETQ. 13 Jbeta primers and 60 Vbeta primers were used for the PCR. Using immunoSEQ multiplex PCR, the repertoire was profiled, and TCRdb retains in-frame clones only, with some absent. The table shows some 140,000 clones, with approximately 8.9% occurring only once. The rearrangement links TRBV5-1 to TRBJ1-2, with D perhaps TRBD1 (5 bases). The TCR was taken from a woman in her 40s in good health and CMV-seropositive. What was sequenced was PBMCs. DNA for the CDR3: TGCGCCAGCAGCTTTACGGATGACAGCTATGGCTACACCTTC. It is translated as CASSFTDDSYGYTF.